A single sample gave rise to the 21 T cell receptor beta chains below, sequenced in a study of identical twins. TCRdb reprocessed the 5' RACE reads with MiXCR, giving one entry per CDR3 protein. The table has around 250,000 distinct CDR3 sequences, roughly 13% seen once; the top ten hold 4%. The same specimen was also included in a second study, on yellow fever vaccine responses in identical twins.

Sequenced sample: memory (CD45RO+) T cells sorted from blood. Receptors originate from a woman aged 18-29 years in good health.

The chain employs TRBV7-9 and TRBJ1-1; D gene ambiguous. Trimming took 5 bases from V and 1 from J, leaving 8 bases between them. CDR3 size: 13 residues. The V gene's germline CDR1 is SEHNR and CDR2 FQNEAQ (reference sequence). The CDR3 is CASSQSRNTEAFF. CDR3 sequence (DNA): TGTGCCAGCAGCCAATCACGGAACACTGAAGCTTTCTTT. The full variable domain, completed using reference TRBV7-9 and TRBJ1-1, is DTGVSQNPRHKITKRGQNVTFRCDPISEHNRLYWYRQTLGQGPEFLTYFQNEAQLEKSRLLSDRFSAERPKGSFSTLEIQRTEQGDSAMYLCASSQSRNTEAFFGQGTRLTVV.

This clonotype was detected a few times. The CDR3: CASSALAGSGYEQYF. The CDR3 bases are TGCGCCAGCAGCGCTCTAGCGGGGTCGGGCTACGAGCAGTACTTC. The chain employs TRBV10-1 and TRBJ2-7, with 9 bases that match TRBD2. There are 15 residues in the CDR3. CDR1 and CDR2 from the germline V gene are WNHNN and SYGVQD (reference sequence). V dropped 6 bases and J dropped 3; count of bases not matched to a gene: 9.

This clonotype was found a few times. The chain is built from TRBV2 and TRBJ2-2; D tentatively fits TRBD1 or TRBD2 (5 bases each). The CDR3 is made up of 17 amino acids. V lost 7 bases and J 4 bases, leaving 22 bases between the germline ends. Germline-derived CDR1 and CDR2 are SNHLY and FYNNEI. The CDR3 is CASTEGKGTIITGELFF. The DNA of the CDR3 is TGTGCCAGCACCGAAGGTAAAGGGACCATTATCACCGGGGAGCTGTTTTTT.

The sample holds many counts of this clonotype. This chain uses TRBV20-1 with TRBJ2-7; D is unresolved. The CDR3 loop spans 12 amino acids. Germline lookup yields CDR1 DFQATT and CDR2 SNEGSKA (reference sequence). V lost 6 bases and J 2 bases, leaving 11 bases between the germline ends. The CDR3 DNA reads TGCAGTGCGCTCTCCCCAGCCTACGAGCAGTACTTC. It specifies CSALSPAYEQYF.

The sample holds many counts of this clonotype. This rearrangement joins TRBV7-8 to TRBJ2-7; D not resolved. The CDR3 loop spans 14 amino acids. Looked up from germline, CDR1 is SGHVS and CDR2 is FQNEAQ. V lost 1 base, J lost 2 bases, and 9 bases lay in between. CDR3 sequence: CASSLDAVTYEQYF. For the CDR3, the DNA is TGTGCCAGCAGCTTAGATGCAGTTACCTACGAGCAGTACTTC.

This clonotype was counted a few times. This rearrangement joins TRBV6-2 or TRBV6-3 to TRBJ1-1, with D tentatively TRBD1 (6 bases). This CDR3 comprises 12 residues. Deletions cut 8 bases from V and 7 bases from J, with 14 bases between. Looked up from germline, CDR1 is MNHEY and CDR2 is SVGEGT. CDR3 bases: TGTGCCAGCCTTGACCAGGGGTATGAAGCTTTCTTT. It yields the protein CASLDQGYEAFF.

This chain links TRBV28 with TRBJ1-1; TRBD1 might be the D (5 bases). The length of the CDR3 is 12 residues. Germline V gene lookup returns CDR1 MDHEN and CDR2 SYDVKM. V was shortened by 5 bases and J by 10 bases, with 14 bases between the two germline ends. The CDR3 DNA is TGTGCCAGCAGTCCCCGGGACTTTCGAGCTTTCTTT. Translating it yields CASSPRDFRAFF.

There are a few counts of this clonotype. V usage is TRBV3-1 and J usage is TRBJ2-7; 9 positions agree with TRBD1. Germline V gene lookup returns CDR1 LGHDT and CDR2 YNNKEL (reference sequence). The CDR3 is 16 residues long. V shed 4 bases, J shed 7 bases, and the junction held 14 bases outside the gene matches. Here the CDR3 reads CASSRRATGGSGEQYF. CDR3 nucleotides: TGTGCCAGCAGCCGAAGGGCGACAGGGGGGTCCGGGGAGCAGTACTTC.

This chain links TRBV28 with TRBJ2-5, with 11 bases aligning to TRBD1. The CDR3 sequence is 16 residues long. Germline CDR1 and CDR2: MDHEN and SYDVKM. V lost 6 bases and J lost 2; bases outside the gene matches: 8. The CDR3 spells CASSYPGQGEQETQYF. The CDR3 region has the DNA TGTGCCAGCAGCTACCCGGGACAGGGGGAACAAGAGACCCAGTACTTC.

This clonotype was seen more than once but under ten times. The rearrangement links TRBV6-1 to TRBJ2-7; D unresolved. This CDR3 comprises 15 residues. V gave up 7 bases and J gave up 7 bases, with 23 bases separating them. Looked up from germline, CDR1 is MNHNS and CDR2 is SASEGT. CDR3 bases: TGTGCCAGCAATATTCGGGCTTGCGTGTACCCAGAGCAGTACTTC. This codes for CASNIRACVYPEQYF.

This clonotype was seen a handful of times. This chain joins TRBV15 and TRBJ2-3; tentative D call: TRBD2 (6 bases). The ends were cut back, 0 bases at V and 1 base at J, with 11 bases in the middle. Germline lookup yields CDR1 LNHNV and CDR2 YYDKDF (reference sequence). CDR3 length: 16 residues. The CDR3 loop is CATSREGRTGTDTQYF. The CDR3 nucleotides are TGTGCCACCAGCAGAGAGGGGAGGACGGGCACAGATACGCAGTATTTT.

A few counts support this clonotype. The rearrangement joins TRBV6-2 or TRBV6-3 to TRBJ2-5, with 8 bases fitting TRBD2. V shed 5 bases, J shed 7 bases, and the junction held 12 bases outside the gene matches. The CDR3 contains 15 residues. In germline, CDR1 is MNHEY, CDR2 SVGEGT. The CDR3 DNA is TGTGCCAGCAGTAAACCCGGGACTAGGGCGGGGACCCAGTACTTC. Translated, it gives CASSKPGTRAGTQYF.

J is TRBJ2-1 and V is TRBV9, with 12 bases aligning to TRBD2. CDR1 and CDR2 (germline): SGDLS, YYNGEE. Trimming took 0 bases from V and 13 from J; bases not matched to a gene: 5. CDR3 size: 14 residues. The CDR3 here is CASSVGLAGVGQFF. CDR3 in DNA: TGTGCCAGCAGCGTAGGACTAGCGGGGGTAGGTCAGTTCTTC.

This clonotype was seen a few times. V is TRBV2 and J is TRBJ2-7; D not resolved. The CDR3 covers 15 residues. The germline V gene has CDR1 SNHLY and CDR2 FYNNEI. The V gene lost 4 bases and the J gene lost 1 base, with 14 bases spanning the gap. The CDR3 protein is CASSVLGISSYEQYF. In DNA form, the CDR3 reads TGTGCCAGCAGTGTACTGGGAATATCATCCTACGAGCAGTACTTC.

A few counts support this clonotype. CDR3 sequence (DNA): TGTGCCAGCAGCTCCCGGTCAATAATTGGGTACAATGAGCAGTTCTTC. Translation gives CASSSRSIIGYNEQFF. V is TRBV7-8 and J is TRBJ2-1; D call uncertain. Germline values: CDR1 SGHVS, CDR2 FQNEAQ. This CDR3 region has 16 residues. The V and J ends lost 4 bases and 4 bases respectively, with 17 bases between them.

This clonotype was seen once. Its ends do not fully match the called genes, so a read error is possible. The V gene is TRBV20-1, the J gene TRBJ2-1; 7 bases line up with TRBD2. Germline-derived CDR1 and CDR2 are DFQATT and SNEGSKA (reference sequence). The CDR3 totals 16 residues. The chain's CDR3 is CCARSATGGYYNEQFF. The CDR3 DNA reads TGCTGTGCTAGAAGTGCTACGGGGGGATACTACAATGAGCAGTTCTTC.

This clonotype turned up a few times. V and J are TRBV14 and TRBJ1-1, with D unresolved. This CDR3 is built from 14 residues. The germline V gene encodes CDR1 SGHDN and CDR2 FVKESK. V lost 7 bases and J 5 bases, leaving 17 bases between the germline ends. This CDR3 reads CASNPVKGFTEAFF. The DNA of the CDR3 is TGTGCCAGCAATCCCGTTAAAGGTTTTACTGAAGCTTTCTTT.

This clonotype came up many times. This sequence joins TRBV3-1 and TRBJ1-6; D not certain. Germline CDR1 reads LGHDT; CDR2 reads YNNKEL (reference sequence). The V end was cut by 1 base, the J end by 7 bases, with 5 bases between. The CDR3 totals 13 residues. In DNA, the CDR3 is TGTGCCAGCAGCCAAGTGCGGAATTCACCCCTCCACTTT. Translated: CASSQVRNSPLHF.

This clonotype was observed a few times. The chain employs TRBV28 and TRBJ2-4; D may be TRBD1 or TRBD2 (6 bases each). This CDR3 has 15 amino acids. Germline lookup yields CDR1 MDHEN and CDR2 SYDVKM. The V end was cut by 6 bases, the J end by 8 bases, with 20 bases between. CDR3 residues: CASSLLGGGGDIQYF. For the CDR3, the DNA is TGTGCCAGCAGCCTCCTCGGAGGGGGTGGGGACATTCAGTACTTC.

This chain's CDR3 is CSARSPSGRVETQYF. CDR3 DNA sequence: TGCAGTGCTAGATCGCCTAGCGGGAGGGTAGAGACCCAGTACTTC. The chain uses TRBV20-1 and TRBJ2-5, with 12 bases lining up with TRBD2. The V gene's germline CDR1 is DFQATT and CDR2 SNEGSKA (reference sequence). The CDR3 runs 15 residues. The V gene end was trimmed by 2 bases and the J gene end by 4 bases; junction bases not matched to a gene: 5.

This clonotype has only a few counts. V gene TRBV29-1 combines with J gene TRBJ1-1; D may be TRBD1 (6 bases). Germline CDR1 reads SQVTM; CDR2 reads ANQGSEA. The CDR3 has 13 amino acids. Between the trimmed V and J ends, which lost 7 bases and 0 bases, there was a span of 12 bases. DNA of the CDR3: TGCAGCGCAACGGGGGCCATGAACACTGAAGCTTTCTTT. This gives the protein CSATGAMNTEAFF. Filled out from reference TRBV29-1 and TRBJ1-1, the complete variable domain reads SAVISQKPSRDICQRGTSLTIQCQVDSQVTMMFWYRQQPGQSLTLIATANQGSEATYESGFVIDKFPISRPNLTFSTLTVSNMSPEDSSIYLCSATGAMNTEAFFGQGTRLTVV.